This is a list of T cell receptor beta chains from one sample in a study of OX40 agonist ivuxolimab in advanced cancers. Libraries were prepared by immunoSEQ multiplex PCR; TCRdb keeps only in-frame clonotypes and omits some of them. The data contain some 76,000 clones, approximately 80% of them singletons. The material was CD4+ or CD8+ T cells sorted from blood, obtained in a trial of the OX40 agonist ivuxolimab. These receptors were obtained from an adult with an advanced solid tumor such as melanoma, head and neck, liver or kidney cancer. Both conserved end residues are part of each CDR3. A D gene is named only where the DNA matches it firmly. Where a row states a size, it is once, few, many or the class of an expanded clone; other rows omit it.

>TRBD2|TRBV5-1|-|TRBJ2-1
TGCGCCAGCAGCCGGGGACTAGCGGCCTACAATGAGCAGTTCTTC
CASSRGLAAYNEQFF
>TRBD1|TRBV4-3|once|TRBJ1-2
TGCGCCAGCAGCCAAGATTCTACCCCGTGGGACAGTTCTAACTATGGCTACACCTTC
CASSQDSTPWDSSNYGYTF
>TRBD2|TRBV6-5|-|TRBJ2-5
TGTGCCAGCAGTTACACTGGACTAGTTGAGACCCAGTACTTC
CASSYTGLVETQYF
>-|TRBV7-2|-|TRBJ2-7
TGTGCCAGCAGCCTTAGTATTCCCCAAGAGCAGTACTTC
CASSLSIPQEQYF
>-|TRBV11-3|-|TRBJ2-5
TGTGCCAGCAGCTCAATATCCCCGGGGTTTGGGTACCAAGAGACCCAGTACTTC
CASSSISPGFGYQETQYF
>-|TRBV5-1|few|TRBJ2-3
TGCGCCAGCAGCTTGGGTGTTCCCACAGATACGCAGTATTTT
CASSLGVPTDTQYF
>TRBD1|TRBV28|few|TRBJ1-6
TGTGCCAGCACCCTGGGGACAGGGCCATCGAAACCCCTCCACTTT
CASTLGTGPSKPLHF
>-|TRBV29-1|-|TRBJ1-2
TGCAGCGTTGGCGGGCCTGGGAACTATGGCTACACCTTC
CSVGGPGNYGYTF
>-|TRBV18|once|TRBJ1-1
TGTGCCAGCTCACTCGTAGACAGCTACACTGAAGCTTTCTTT
CASSLVDSYTEAFF
>-|TRBV5-8|-|TRBJ1-2
TGTGCCAGCAGCTTTATGAAACGAACCTATGGCTACACCTTC
CASSFMKRTYGYTF
>TRBD2|TRBV18|-|TRBJ2-7
TGTGCCAGCTCACCGGCTAGCGGGAGTCCCGAGCAGTACTTC
CASSPASGSPEQYF
>-|TRBV4-1|-|TRBJ2-5
TGCGCCAGCAGCCACCGGGACCCCCAAGAGACCCAGTACTTC
CASSHRDPQETQYF
>TRBD2|TRBV5-6|once|TRBJ2-3
TGTGCCAGCAGCGCCCAGGGACGGGGGGGCAGTACAGATACGCAGTATTTT
CASSAQGRGGSTDTQYF